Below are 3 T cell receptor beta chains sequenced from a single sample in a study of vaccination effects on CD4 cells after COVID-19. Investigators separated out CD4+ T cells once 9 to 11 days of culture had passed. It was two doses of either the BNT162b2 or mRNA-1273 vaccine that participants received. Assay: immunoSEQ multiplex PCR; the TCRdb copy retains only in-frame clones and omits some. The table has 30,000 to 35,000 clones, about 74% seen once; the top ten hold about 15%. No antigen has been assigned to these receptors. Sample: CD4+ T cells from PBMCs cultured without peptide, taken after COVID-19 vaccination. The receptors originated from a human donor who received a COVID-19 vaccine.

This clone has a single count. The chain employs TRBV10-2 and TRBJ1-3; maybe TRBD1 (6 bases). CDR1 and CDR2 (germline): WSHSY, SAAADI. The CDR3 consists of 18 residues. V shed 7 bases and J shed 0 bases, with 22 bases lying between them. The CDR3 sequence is CASTRKTGRTYSGNTIYF. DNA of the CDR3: TGCGCCAGCACCCGTAAGACAGGAAGAACTTACTCTGGAAACACCATATATTTT.

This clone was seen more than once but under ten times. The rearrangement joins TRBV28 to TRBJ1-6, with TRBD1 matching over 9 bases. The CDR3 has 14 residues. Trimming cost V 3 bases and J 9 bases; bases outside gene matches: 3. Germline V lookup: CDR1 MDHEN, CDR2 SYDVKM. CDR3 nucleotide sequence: TGTGCCAGCAGTTTTGGGACAGGGATTTCACCCCTCCACTTT. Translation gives CASSFGTGISPLHF.

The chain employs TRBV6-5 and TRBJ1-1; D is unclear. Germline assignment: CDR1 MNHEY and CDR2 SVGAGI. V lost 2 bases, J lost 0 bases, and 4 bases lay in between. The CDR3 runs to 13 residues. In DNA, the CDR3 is TGTGCCAGCAGTTACAAGTTGAACACTGAAGCTTTCTTT. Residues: CASSYKLNTEAFF.